This TCR beta chain was found in a study of OX40 agonist ivuxolimab in advanced cancers. Looked up from germline, CDR1 is MNHEY and CDR2 is SVGAGI. There are 11 residues in the CDR3. Trimming stripped 6 bases from V and 7 bases from J, with 10 bases between. Sequencing was performed with immunoSEQ multiplex PCR; in TCRdb, only in-frame clones are kept and a portion is missing. The sample carries approximately 91,000 clones, about nine tenths recorded once. The V and J genes are TRBV6-5 and TRBJ2-7; no reliable D call. Here the sequenced sample was CD4+ or CD8+ T cells sorted from blood, taken in a trial of the OX40 agonist ivuxolimab. The receptor's source is an adult with an advanced solid tumor such as melanoma, head and neck, liver or kidney cancer. The CDR3 region has the DNA TGTGCCAGCAGCCATGTGGGGGAGCAGTACTTC. It translates to CASSHVGEQYF.